The clone carrying this TCR beta chain was picked up a small number of times. The germline CDR1 and CDR2 sequences are SGHNT and YYREEE (reference sequence). The CDR3 sequence is 15 residues long. V lost 3 bases to trimming and J lost 4 bases; unmatched junction nucleotides: 5. The entry originates in a study of blood T cell repertoires in COVID-19. TCRdb's table, derived via immunoSEQ multiplex PCR, lists solely in-frame clones and lacks some. The table includes approximately 180,000 clones, 81% detected once. This receptor was identified in an elderly woman with COVID-19, enrolled during active disease. This chain links TRBV5-4 with TRBJ2-2, with 8 bases that match TRBD2. Sequencing was done on a sample of peripheral blood. CDR3 nucleotide sequence: TGTGCCAGCAGCTGGGGACTAGGTGGCACCGGGGAGCTGTTTTTT. Translation: CASSWGLGGTGELFF.